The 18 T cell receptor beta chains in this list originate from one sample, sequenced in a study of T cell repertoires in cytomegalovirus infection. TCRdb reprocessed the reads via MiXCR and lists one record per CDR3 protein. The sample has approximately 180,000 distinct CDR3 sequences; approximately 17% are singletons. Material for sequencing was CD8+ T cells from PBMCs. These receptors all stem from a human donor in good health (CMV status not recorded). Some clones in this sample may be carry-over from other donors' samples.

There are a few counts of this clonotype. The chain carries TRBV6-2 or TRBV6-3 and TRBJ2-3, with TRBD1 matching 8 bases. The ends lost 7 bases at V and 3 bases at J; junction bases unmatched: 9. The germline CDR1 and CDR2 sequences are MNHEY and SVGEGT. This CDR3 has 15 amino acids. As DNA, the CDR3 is TGTGCCAGCACCTGGACAGGGATTGGGACAGATACGCAGTATTTT. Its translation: CASTWTGIGTDTQYF.

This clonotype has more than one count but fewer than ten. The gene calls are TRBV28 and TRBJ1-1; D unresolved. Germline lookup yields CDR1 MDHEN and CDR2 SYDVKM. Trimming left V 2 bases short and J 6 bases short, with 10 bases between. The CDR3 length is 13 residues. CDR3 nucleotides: TGTGCCAGCAGTTTAAGAGGGATCCCTGAAGCTTTCTTT. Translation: CASSLRGIPEAFF.

In DNA form, the CDR3 reads TGTGCCAGCAGCTTCCCGGGGGCGGAAAAACTGTTTTTT. Protein product: CASSFPGAEKLFF. The V gene is TRBV7-2, the J gene TRBJ1-4; D possibly corresponds to TRBD1 (6 bases). Germline CDR1 reads SGHTA; CDR2 reads FQGNSA. The CDR3 length is 13 residues. With 3 bases removed from V and 8 bases from J, the gap between germline ends came to 10 bases. Full variable domain (remainder filled in from reference TRBV7-2 and TRBJ1-4): GAGVSQSPSNKVTEKGKDVELRCDPISGHTALYWYRQSLGQGLEFLIYFQGNSAPDKSGLPSDRFSAERTGGSVSTLTIQRTQQEDSAVYLCASSFPGAEKLFFGSGTQLSVL.

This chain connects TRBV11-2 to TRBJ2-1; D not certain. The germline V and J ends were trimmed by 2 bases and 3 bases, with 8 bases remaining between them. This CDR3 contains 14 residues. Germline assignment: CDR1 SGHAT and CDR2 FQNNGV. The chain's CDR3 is CASSLILGYNEQFF. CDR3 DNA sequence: TGTGCCAGCAGCTTAATACTGGGCTACAATGAGCAGTTCTTC.

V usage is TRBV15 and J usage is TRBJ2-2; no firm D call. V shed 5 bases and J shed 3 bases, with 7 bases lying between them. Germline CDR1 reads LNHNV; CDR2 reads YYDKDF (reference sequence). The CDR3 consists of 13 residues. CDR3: CATSVSYTGELFF. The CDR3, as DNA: TGTGCCACCAGCGTTAGCTACACCGGGGAGCTGTTTTTT.

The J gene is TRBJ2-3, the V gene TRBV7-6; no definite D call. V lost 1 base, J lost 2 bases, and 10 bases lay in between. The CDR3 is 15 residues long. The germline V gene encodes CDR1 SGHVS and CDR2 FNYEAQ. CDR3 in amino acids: CASSLGATNTDTQYF. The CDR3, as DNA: TGTGCCAGCAGCTTAGGGGCCACGAACACAGATACGCAGTATTTT.

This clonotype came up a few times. CDR3 coding DNA: TGTGCCAGCAGCCTTCTGGACGGACCATGGGAAGCTTTCTTT. This gives the protein CASSLLDGPWEAFF. The chain uses TRBV5-6 and TRBJ1-1; D is unclear. The V and J ends lost 4 bases and 8 bases respectively, with 18 bases between them. The germline V gene encodes CDR1 SGHDT and CDR2 YYEEEE. CDR3 length: 14 residues.

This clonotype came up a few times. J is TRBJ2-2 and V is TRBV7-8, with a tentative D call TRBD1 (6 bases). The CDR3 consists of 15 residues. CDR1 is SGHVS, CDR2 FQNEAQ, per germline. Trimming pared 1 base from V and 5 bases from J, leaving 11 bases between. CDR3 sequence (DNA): TGTGCCAGCAGCTTAGTTGCAGGGGCGACCGGGGAGCTGTTTTTT. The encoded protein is CASSLVAGATGELFF.

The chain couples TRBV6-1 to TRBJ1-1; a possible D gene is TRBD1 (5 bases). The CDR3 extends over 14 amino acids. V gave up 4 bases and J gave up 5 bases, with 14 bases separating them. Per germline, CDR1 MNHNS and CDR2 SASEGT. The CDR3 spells CASSGDLLETEAFF. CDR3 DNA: TGTGCCAGCAGTGGGGACCTTTTGGAAACTGAAGCTTTCTTT.

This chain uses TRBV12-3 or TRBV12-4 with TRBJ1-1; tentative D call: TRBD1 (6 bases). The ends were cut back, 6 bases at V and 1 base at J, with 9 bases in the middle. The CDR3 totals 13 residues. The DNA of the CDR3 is TGTGCCAGCAGCACAGGGCCGAACACTGAAGCTTTCTTT. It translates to CASSTGPNTEAFF.

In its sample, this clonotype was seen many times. The CDR3 protein is CASSLAGVVYEQYF. The DNA for the CDR3 is TGTGCCAGCAGCTTAGCGGGGGTGGTCTACGAGCAGTACTTC. The rearrangement uses TRBV11-2 and TRBJ2-7; a weak D match, TRBD2 (6 bases). Deletions cut 1 base from V and 3 bases from J, with 10 bases between. In germline, CDR1 is SGHAT, CDR2 FQNNGV. The CDR3 has 14 residues.

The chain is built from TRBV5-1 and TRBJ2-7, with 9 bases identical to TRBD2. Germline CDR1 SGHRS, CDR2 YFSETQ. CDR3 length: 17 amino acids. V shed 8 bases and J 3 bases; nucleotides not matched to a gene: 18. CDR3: CASREREASGTYYEQYF. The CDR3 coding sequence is TGCGCCAGTAGAGAGCGAGAGGCTAGCGGGACTTACTACGAGCAGTACTTC. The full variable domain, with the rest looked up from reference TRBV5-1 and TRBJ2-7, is KAGVTQTPRYLIKTRGQQVTLSCSPISGHRSVSWYQQTPGQGLQFLFEYFSETQRNKGNFPGRFSGRQFSNSRSEMNVSTLELGDSALYLCASREREASGTYYEQYFGPGTRLTVT.

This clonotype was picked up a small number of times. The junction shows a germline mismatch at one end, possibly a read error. This CDR3 reads CASSLDPGGNQPRHF. CDR3 DNA: TGTGCCAGCAGCTTAGACCCAGGGGGGAATCAGCCCCGGCATTTT. This chain connects TRBV7-6 to TRBJ1-5, with TRBD1 matching 7 bases. The germline V gene has CDR1 SGHVS and CDR2 FNYEAQ. The CDR3 length is 15 residues.

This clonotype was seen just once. The CDR3 loop reads CASSPIGDSQYF. As DNA, the CDR3 is TGTGCCAGCAGCCCCATAGGGGACAGTCAGTACTTC. V and J are TRBV7-2 and TRBJ2-4; 7 bases align to TRBD1. The ends lost 5 bases at V and 12 bases at J; junction bases unmatched: 7. The CDR3 sequence is 12 residues long. Germline lookup yields CDR1 SGHTA and CDR2 FQGNSA. Supplemented by reference TRBV7-2 and TRBJ2-4, the full variable domain reads GAGVSQSPSNKVTEKGKDVELRCDPISGHTALYWYRQSLGQGLEFLIYFQGNSAPDKSGLPSDRFSAERTGGSVSTLTIQRTQQEDSAVYLCASSPIGDSQYFGAGTRLSVL.

This CDR3 reads CASSQQGPRSGNTIYF. In DNA, the CDR3 is TGTGCCAGCAGTCAACAGGGCCCTCGCTCTGGAAACACCATATATTTT. V usage is TRBV28 and J usage is TRBJ1-3, with D perhaps TRBD1 (6 bases). Germline CDR1 and CDR2: MDHEN and SYDVKM. This CDR3 has 16 residues. V lost 5 bases and J 0 bases, leaving 14 bases between the germline ends.

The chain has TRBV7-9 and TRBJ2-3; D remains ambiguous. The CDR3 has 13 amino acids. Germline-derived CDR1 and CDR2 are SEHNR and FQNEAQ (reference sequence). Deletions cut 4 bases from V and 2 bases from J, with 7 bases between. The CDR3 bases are TGTGCCAGCAGCTCCCCGAACACAGATACGCAGTATTTT. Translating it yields CASSSPNTDTQYF. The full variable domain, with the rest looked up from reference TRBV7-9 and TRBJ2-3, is DTGVSQNPRHKITKRGQNVTFRCDPISEHNRLYWYRQTLGQGPEFLTYFQNEAQLEKSRLLSDRFSAERPKGSFSTLEIQRTEQGDSAMYLCASSSPNTDTQYFGPGTRLTVL.

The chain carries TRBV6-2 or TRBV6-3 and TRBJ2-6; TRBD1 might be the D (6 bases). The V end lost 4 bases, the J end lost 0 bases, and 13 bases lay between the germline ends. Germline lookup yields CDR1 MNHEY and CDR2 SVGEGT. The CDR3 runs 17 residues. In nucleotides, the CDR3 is TGTGCCAGCAGTTTAGAGACAGGTTACTCTGGGGCCAACGTCCTGACTTTC. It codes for CASSLETGYSGANVLTF.

As DNA, the CDR3 is TGCAGTGCTCCTGGGGGAGCGGGGGCCTACAATGAGCAGTTCTTC. This sequence encodes CSAPGGAGAYNEQFF. The chain combines TRBV20-1 with TRBJ2-1; 8 bases are shared with TRBD2. The trim removed 5 bases at V and 2 bases at J, leaving 8 bases unmatched. This CDR3 has 15 residues. The germline V gene has CDR1 DFQATT and CDR2 SNEGSKA (reference sequence).